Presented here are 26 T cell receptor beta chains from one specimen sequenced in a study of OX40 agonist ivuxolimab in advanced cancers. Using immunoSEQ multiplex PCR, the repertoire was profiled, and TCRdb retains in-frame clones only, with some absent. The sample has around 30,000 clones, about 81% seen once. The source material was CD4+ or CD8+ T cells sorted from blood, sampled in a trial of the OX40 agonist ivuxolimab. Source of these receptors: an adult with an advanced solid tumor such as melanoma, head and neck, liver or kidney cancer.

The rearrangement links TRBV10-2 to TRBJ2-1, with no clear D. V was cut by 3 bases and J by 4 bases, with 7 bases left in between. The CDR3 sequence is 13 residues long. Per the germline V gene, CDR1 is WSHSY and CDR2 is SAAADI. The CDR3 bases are TGCGCCAGCAGTGAAGGTGGATACAATGAGCAGTTCTTC. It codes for CASSEGGYNEQFF.

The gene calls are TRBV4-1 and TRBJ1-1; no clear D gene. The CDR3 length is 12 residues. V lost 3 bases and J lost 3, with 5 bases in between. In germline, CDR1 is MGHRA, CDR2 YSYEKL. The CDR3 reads CASSQGDTEAFF. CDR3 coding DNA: TGCGCCAGCAGCCAGGGAGACACTGAAGCTTTCTTT.

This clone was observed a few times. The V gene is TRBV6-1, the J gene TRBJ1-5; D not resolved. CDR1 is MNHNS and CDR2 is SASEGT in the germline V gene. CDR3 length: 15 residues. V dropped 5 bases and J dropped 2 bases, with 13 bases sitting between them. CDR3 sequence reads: CASSSTGFGNQPQHF. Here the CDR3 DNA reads TGTGCCAGCAGTTCGACGGGATTTGGCAATCAGCCCCAGCATTTT.

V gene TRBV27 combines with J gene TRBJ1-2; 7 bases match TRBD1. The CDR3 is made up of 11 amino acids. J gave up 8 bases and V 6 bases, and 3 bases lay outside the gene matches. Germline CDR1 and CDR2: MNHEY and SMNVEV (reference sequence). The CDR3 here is CASSPGGGYTF. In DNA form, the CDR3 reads TGTGCCAGCAGCCCAGGGGGAGGCTACACCTTC.

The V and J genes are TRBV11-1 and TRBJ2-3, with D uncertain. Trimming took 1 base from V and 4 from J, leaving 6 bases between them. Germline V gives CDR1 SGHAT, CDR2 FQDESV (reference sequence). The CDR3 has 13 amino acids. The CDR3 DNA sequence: TGTGCCAGCAGCTTAGGCTGGGCAGATACGCAGTATTTT. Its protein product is CASSLGWADTQYF.

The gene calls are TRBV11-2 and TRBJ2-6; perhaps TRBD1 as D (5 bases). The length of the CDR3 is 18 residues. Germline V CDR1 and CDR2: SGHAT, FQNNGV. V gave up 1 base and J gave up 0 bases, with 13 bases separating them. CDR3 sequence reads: CASSLGYRMSSGANVLTF. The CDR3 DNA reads TGTGCCAGCAGCTTAGGGTACAGGATGAGCTCTGGGGCCAACGTCCTGACTTTC.

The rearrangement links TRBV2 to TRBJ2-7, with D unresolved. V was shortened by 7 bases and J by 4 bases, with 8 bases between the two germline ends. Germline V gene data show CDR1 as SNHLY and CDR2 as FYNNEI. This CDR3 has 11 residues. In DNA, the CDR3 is TGTGCCAGCATCGCCCATTACGAGCAGTACTTC. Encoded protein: CASIAHYEQYF.

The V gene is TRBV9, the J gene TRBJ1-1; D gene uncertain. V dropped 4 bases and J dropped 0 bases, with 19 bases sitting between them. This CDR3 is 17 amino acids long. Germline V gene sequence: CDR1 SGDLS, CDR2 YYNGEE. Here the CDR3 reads CASSSTPLTVLNTEAFF. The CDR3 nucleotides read TGTGCCAGCAGCTCCACCCCATTAACAGTCCTGAACACTGAAGCTTTCTTT.

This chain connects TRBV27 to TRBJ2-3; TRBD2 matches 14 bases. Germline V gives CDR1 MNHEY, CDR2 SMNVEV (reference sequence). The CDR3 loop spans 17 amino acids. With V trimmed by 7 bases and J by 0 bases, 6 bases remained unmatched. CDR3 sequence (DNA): TGTGCCAGCAACCAAGGGACTAGCGGGAGCAGCACAGATACGCAGTATTTT. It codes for CASNQGTSGSSTDTQYF.

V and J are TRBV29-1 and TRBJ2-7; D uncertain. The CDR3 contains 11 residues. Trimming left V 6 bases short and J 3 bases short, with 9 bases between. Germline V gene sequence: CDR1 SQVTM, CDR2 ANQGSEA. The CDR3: CSVSDGYEQYF. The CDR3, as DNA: TGCAGCGTGTCGGACGGCTACGAGCAGTACTTC.

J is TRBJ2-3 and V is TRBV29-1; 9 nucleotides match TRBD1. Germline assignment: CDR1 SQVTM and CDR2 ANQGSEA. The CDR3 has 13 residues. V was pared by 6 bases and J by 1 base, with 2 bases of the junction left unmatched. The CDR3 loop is CSVRTGGTDTQYF. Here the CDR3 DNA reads TGCAGCGTCCGGACAGGGGGCACAGATACGCAGTATTTT.

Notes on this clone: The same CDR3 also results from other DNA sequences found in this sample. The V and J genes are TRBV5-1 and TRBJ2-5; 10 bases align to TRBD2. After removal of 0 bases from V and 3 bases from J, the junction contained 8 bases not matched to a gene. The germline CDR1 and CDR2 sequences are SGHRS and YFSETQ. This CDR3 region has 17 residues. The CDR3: CASSLGLAGAEEETQYF. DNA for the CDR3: TGCGCCAGCAGCTTGGGCCTAGCGGGGGCCGAGGAAGAGACCCAGTACTTC.

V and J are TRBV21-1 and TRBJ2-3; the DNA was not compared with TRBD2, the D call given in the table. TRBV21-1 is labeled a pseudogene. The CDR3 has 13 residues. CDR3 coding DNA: TGTGCCAGCAGCAAGAGCTACGTCCCGGGACTGGATTTT. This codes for CASSKSYVPGLDF.

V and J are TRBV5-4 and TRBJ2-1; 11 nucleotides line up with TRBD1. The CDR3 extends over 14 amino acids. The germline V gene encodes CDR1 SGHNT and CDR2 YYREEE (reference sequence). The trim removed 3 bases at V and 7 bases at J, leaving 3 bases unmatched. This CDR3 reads CASSSDRGRNEQFF. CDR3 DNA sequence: TGTGCCAGCAGCTCGGACAGGGGGCGGAATGAGCAGTTCTTC.

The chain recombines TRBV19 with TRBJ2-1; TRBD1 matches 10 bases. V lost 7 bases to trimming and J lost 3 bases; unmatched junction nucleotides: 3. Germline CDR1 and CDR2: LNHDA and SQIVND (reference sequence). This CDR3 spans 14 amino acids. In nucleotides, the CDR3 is TGTGCCAGTACCGGGACAGGGGACTACAATGAGCAGTTCTTC. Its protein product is CASTGTGDYNEQFF.

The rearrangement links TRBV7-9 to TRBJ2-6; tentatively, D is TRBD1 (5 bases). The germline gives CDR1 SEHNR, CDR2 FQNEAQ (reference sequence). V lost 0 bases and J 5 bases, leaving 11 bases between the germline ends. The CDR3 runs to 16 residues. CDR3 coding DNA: TGTGCCAGCAGCTTAGCGCAGGGTTCTTGGGCCAACGTCCTGACTTTC. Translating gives CASSLAQGSWANVLTF.

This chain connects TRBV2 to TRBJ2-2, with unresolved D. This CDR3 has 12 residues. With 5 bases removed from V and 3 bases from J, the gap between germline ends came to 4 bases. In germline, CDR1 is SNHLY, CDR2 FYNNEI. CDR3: CASSPYTGELFF. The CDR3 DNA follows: TGTGCCAGCAGTCCTTACACCGGGGAGCTGTTTTTT. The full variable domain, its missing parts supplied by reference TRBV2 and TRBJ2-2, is EPEVTQTPSHQVTQMGQEVILRCVPISNHLYFYWYRQILGQKVEFLVSFYNNEISEKSEIFDDQFSVERPDGSNFTLKIRSTKLEDSAMYFCASSPYTGELFFGEGSRLTVL.

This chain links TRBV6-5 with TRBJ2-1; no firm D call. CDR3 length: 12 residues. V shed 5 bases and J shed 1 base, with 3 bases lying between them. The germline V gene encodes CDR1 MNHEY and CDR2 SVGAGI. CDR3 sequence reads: CASSESYNEQFF. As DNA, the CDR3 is TGTGCCAGCAGTGAGTCCTACAATGAGCAGTTCTTC.

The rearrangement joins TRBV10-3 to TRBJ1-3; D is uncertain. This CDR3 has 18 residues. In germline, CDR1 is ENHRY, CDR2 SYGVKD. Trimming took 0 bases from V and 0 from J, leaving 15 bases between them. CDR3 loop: CAISESIFVGDSGNTIYF. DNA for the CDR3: TGTGCCATCAGTGAGTCGATTTTTGTAGGTGACTCTGGAAACACCATATATTTT.

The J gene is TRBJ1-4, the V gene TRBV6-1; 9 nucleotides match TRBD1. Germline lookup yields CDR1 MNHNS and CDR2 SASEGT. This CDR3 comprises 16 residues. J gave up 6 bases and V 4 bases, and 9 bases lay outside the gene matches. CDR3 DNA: TGTGCCAGCAGTGCCGGAAGAGGGACAGGGCATGAAAAACTGTTTTTT. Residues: CASSAGRGTGHEKLFF.

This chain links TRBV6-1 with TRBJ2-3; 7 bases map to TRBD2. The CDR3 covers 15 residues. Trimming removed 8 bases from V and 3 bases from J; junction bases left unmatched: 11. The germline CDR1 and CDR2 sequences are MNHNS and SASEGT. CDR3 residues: CASGGRVAVTDTQYF. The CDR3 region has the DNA TGTGCCAGCGGTGGGAGGGTAGCGGTTACAGATACGCAGTATTTT.

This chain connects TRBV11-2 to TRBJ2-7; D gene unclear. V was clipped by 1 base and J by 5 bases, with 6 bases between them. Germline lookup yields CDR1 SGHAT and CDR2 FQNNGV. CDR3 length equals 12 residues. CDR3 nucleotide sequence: TGTGCCAGCAGCTTAGTTCTGCACGAGCAGTACTTC. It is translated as CASSLVLHEQYF.

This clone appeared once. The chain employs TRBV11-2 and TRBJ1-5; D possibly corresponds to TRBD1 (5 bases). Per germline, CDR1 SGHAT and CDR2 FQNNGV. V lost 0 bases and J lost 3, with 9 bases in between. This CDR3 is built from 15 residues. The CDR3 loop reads CASSLEGDNNQPQHF. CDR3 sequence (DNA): TGTGCCAGCAGCTTAGAAGGGGATAACAATCAGCCCCAGCATTTT.

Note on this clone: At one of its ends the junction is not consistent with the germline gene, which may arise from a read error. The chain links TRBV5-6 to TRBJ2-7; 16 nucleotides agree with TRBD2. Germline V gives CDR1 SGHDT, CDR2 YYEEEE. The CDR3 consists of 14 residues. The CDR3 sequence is CASSIGTSGRVEGF. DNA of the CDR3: TGTGCCAGCAGCATAGGGACTAGCGGGAGGGTAGAAGGGTTC.

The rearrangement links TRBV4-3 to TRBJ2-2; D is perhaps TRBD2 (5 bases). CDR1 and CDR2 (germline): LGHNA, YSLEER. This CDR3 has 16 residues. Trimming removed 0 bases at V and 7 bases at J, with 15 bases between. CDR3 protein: CASSQDLASRGGELFF. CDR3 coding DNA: TGCGCCAGCAGCCAAGATTTAGCTAGCCGGGGCGGGGAGCTGTTTTTT.

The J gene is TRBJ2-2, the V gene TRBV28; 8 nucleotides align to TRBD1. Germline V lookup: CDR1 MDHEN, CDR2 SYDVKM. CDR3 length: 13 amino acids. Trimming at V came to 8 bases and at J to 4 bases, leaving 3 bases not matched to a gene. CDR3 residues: CASRDRGTGELFF. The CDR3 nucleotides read TGTGCCAGCCGAGACAGGGGCACCGGGGAGCTGTTTTTT.